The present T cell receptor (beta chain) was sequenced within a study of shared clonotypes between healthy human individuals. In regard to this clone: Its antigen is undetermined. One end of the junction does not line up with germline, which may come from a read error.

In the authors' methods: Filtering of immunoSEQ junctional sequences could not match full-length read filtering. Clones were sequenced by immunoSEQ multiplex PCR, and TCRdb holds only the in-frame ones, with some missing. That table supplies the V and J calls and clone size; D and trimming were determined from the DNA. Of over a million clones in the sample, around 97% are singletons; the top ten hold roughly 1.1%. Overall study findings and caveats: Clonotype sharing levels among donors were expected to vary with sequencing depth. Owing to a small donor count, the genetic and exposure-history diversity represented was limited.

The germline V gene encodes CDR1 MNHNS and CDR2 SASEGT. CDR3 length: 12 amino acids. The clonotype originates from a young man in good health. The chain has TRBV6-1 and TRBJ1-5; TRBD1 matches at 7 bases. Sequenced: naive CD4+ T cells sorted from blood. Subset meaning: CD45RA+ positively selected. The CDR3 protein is CASRGWNQPQHF. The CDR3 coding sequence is TGTGCGAGCAGGGGGTGGAATCAGCCCCAGCATTTT.